The 27 T cell receptor beta chains given below trace back to one sample, sequenced in a study of blood T cell repertoires in COVID-19. The repertoire was sequenced with immunoSEQ multiplex PCR; TCRdb's copy has only in-frame clones and lacks some. The sample comprises some 510,000 clones, 85% to 90% of which are singletons, and over 1.5% rests with the top ten. Material: PBMCs or T cells enriched from blood (not recorded which). These TCRs come from a woman in her forties who had recovered from COVID-19.

This clone was seen a handful of times. J is TRBJ2-7 and V is TRBV4-3, with 9 bases identical to TRBD2. Germline trimming cut 0 bases from V and 2 bases from J; bases unmatched to any gene: 2. CDR1 is LGHNA and CDR2 is YSLEER in the germline V gene. CDR3 length equals 15 residues. The CDR3 sequence: CASSQEREGTYEQYF. The DNA for the CDR3 is TGCGCCAGCAGCCAAGAGCGGGAGGGAACCTACGAGCAGTACTTC.

As for this clone: This specimen includes other DNA sequences encoding the same CDR3. This sequence joins TRBV18 and TRBJ1-5; D is unclear. Germline-derived CDR1 and CDR2 are KGHSH and LQKENI. The CDR3 contains 14 residues. V shed 3 bases and J shed 5 bases, with 11 bases lying between them. The CDR3 region is CASSPQVGDQPQHF. As DNA, the CDR3 is TGTGCCAGCTCACCCCAAGTAGGAGATCAGCCCCAGCATTTT.

The rearrangement links TRBV4-2 to TRBJ2-3; TRBD2 matches at 10 bases. Germline CDR1 reads LGHNA; CDR2 reads YNFKEQ. J was trimmed by 1 base and V by 4 bases; bases with no gene match: 2. The length of the CDR3 is 15 residues. The CDR3 DNA is TGTGCCAGCAGCCCAAGCGGGGGGGGCACAGATACGCAGTATTTT. It codes for CASSPSGGGTDTQYF.

The sample holds one count of this clone. The chain uses TRBV4-1 and TRBJ1-1; D is perhaps TRBD1 (5 bases). There are 14 residues in the CDR3. Germline CDR1 reads MGHRA; CDR2 reads YSYEKL. Deletions cut 1 base from V and 4 bases from J, with 10 bases between. As DNA, the CDR3 is TGCGCCAGCAGCCAAGGGGGCAGAAGCACTGAAGCTTTCTTT. Translation: CASSQGGRSTEAFF.

J is TRBJ1-5 and V is TRBV7-2, with TRBD1 as a possible D gene (6 bases). The V and J ends lost 1 base and 6 bases respectively, with 10 bases between them. The CDR3 contains 14 residues. CDR1 and CDR2 from the germline V gene are SGHTA and FQGNSA. CDR3 DNA sequence: TGTGCCAGCAGCTTAGGAGGGGGGGGTCAGCCCCAGCATTTT. Its protein is CASSLGGGGQPQHF. Supplemented by reference TRBV7-2 and TRBJ1-5, the full variable domain reads GAGVSQSPSNKVTEKGKDVELRCDPISGHTALYWYRQSLGQGLEFLIYFQGNSAPDKSGLPSDRFSAERTGGSVSTLTIQRTQQEDSAVYLCASSLGGGGQPQHFGDGTRLSIL.

V gene TRBV28 combines with J gene TRBJ2-7, with 11 bases identical to TRBD2. Germline assignment: CDR1 MDHEN and CDR2 SYDVKM. V trimming: 4 bases; J trimming: 3 bases; junction bases outside the gene matches: 5. The CDR3 extends over 15 amino acids. CDR3 protein: CASSSSSGGFYEQYF. The CDR3 bases are TGTGCCAGCAGTTCTTCTAGCGGGGGGTTCTACGAGCAGTACTTC. Complete variable domain (other parts from reference TRBV28 and TRBJ2-7): DVKVTQSSRYLVKRTGEKVFLECVQDMDHENMFWYRQDPGLGLRLIYFSYDVKMKEKGDIPEGYSVSREKKERFSLILESASTNQTSMYLCASSSSSGGFYEQYFGPGTRLTVT.

Here the CDR3 DNA reads TGCAGCGCCCAAGGGGAGGGAGACACTGAAGCTTTCTTT. It is translated as CSAQGEGDTEAFF. The chain is built from TRBV29-1 and TRBJ1-1; D is perhaps TRBD1 (5 bases). The CDR3 runs 13 residues. V lost 7 bases and J lost 3, with 15 bases in between. The germline V gene encodes CDR1 SQVTM and CDR2 ANQGSEA.

The rearrangement links TRBV30 to TRBJ2-3; tentatively, D is TRBD1 (6 bases). The germline gives CDR1 GTSNPN, CDR2 SVGIG (reference sequence). The CDR3 is made up of 14 amino acids. The ends were cut back, 2 bases at V and 4 bases at J, with 13 bases in the middle. The CDR3 coding sequence is TGTGCCTGGAGTTTAGGGGGTGCGGCAGATACGCAGTATTTT. Residues: CAWSLGGAADTQYF.

The rearrangement joins TRBV27 to TRBJ2-5, with D possibly matching TRBD2 (7 bases). V shed 4 bases and J shed 3 bases, with 15 bases lying between them. Germline assignment: CDR1 MNHEY and CDR2 SMNVEV (reference sequence). There are 15 residues in the CDR3. The CDR3 coding sequence is TGTGCCAGCAGTTCCTACAGGGAGGGGGAAGAGACCCAGTACTTC. Protein product: CASSSYREGEETQYF.

The CDR3 spells CASKDRNYEQYF. CDR3 sequence (DNA): TGTGCCAGCAAGGACAGGAACTACGAGCAGTACTTC. This chain uses TRBV25-1 with TRBJ2-7; 7 bases match TRBD1. Trimming cost V 7 bases and J 3 bases; bases outside gene matches: 3. Germline V gives CDR1 MGHDK, CDR2 SYGVNS. There are 12 residues in the CDR3.

CDR3 DNA: TGTGCCAGCAGCTTAGCCGGGACTACCGACAATGAGCAGTTCTTC. It is translated as CASSLAGTTDNEQFF. The chain recombines TRBV7-2 with TRBJ2-1, with 7 bases identical to TRBD2. Trimming removed 0 bases from V and 5 bases from J; junction bases left unmatched: 4. The CDR3 extends over 15 amino acids. The germline V gene has CDR1 SGHTA and CDR2 FQGNSA.

This chain connects TRBV7-9 to TRBJ2-7; 11 nucleotides align to TRBD1. CDR3 length: 15 residues. Germline V gene sequence: CDR1 SEHNR, CDR2 FQNEAQ (reference sequence). V trimming: 4 bases; J trimming: 0 bases; junction bases outside the gene matches: 2. CDR3 nucleotide sequence: TGTGCCAGCAGCTCGGGACAGGGGGTCTCCTACGAGCAGTACTTC. Translating it yields CASSSGQGVSYEQYF.

This sequence joins TRBV24-1 and TRBJ2-7; no clear D gene. This CDR3 comprises 15 residues. CDR1 KGHDR and CDR2 SFDVKD come from the germline V gene. Trimming took 4 bases from V and 0 from J, leaving 12 bases between them. The CDR3 nucleotides read TGTGCCACCAGTGAGGGCCAGGCAAGCTCCTACGAGCAGTACTTC. This sequence encodes CATSEGQASSYEQYF.

J is TRBJ2-5 and V is TRBV5-5, with TRBD2 matching 7 bases. The CDR3 is made up of 13 amino acids. The V and J ends lost 3 bases and 2 bases, in that order; junction bases with no gene match: 1. Germline lookup yields CDR1 SGHKS and CDR2 YYEKEE (reference sequence). The CDR3 DNA sequence: TGTGCCAGCAGCTGGGGACTACAAGAGACCCAGTACTTC. This sequence encodes CASSWGLQETQYF.

The V call is TRBV7-9, the J call TRBJ2-1, with 7 positions matching TRBD1. This CDR3 contains 15 residues. Germline V CDR1 and CDR2: SEHNR, FQNEAQ (reference sequence). The V and J ends lost 3 bases and 3 bases, in that order; junction bases with no gene match: 5. The CDR3 loop reads CASSFSGGIYNEQFF. The CDR3 bases are TGTGCCAGCAGCTTTTCAGGGGGTATCTACAATGAGCAGTTCTTC.

In regard to this clone: The sample carries other DNA sequences with the same CDR3. The chain employs TRBV12-3 or TRBV12-4 and TRBJ1-1; D is undetermined. The V end lost 3 bases, the J end lost 1 base, and 6 bases lay between the germline ends. The CDR3 is made up of 13 amino acids. This chain's CDR3 is CASSFGENTEAFF. In DNA form, the CDR3 reads TGTGCCAGCAGTTTCGGAGAGAACACTGAAGCTTTCTTT.

This clone was seen once. CDR3 nucleotide sequence: TGTGCCACCAGCAGAGACAAAACTAGGGGCTACACCTTC. Translated, it gives CATSRDKTRGYTF. The chain uses TRBV15 and TRBJ1-2; D is unclear. CDR1 is LNHNV and CDR2 is YYDKDF in the germline V gene (reference sequence). V lost 0 bases and J 8 bases, leaving 10 bases between the germline ends. This CDR3 region has 13 residues.

This chain connects TRBV7-2 to TRBJ1-2; D possibly corresponds to TRBD1 (5 bases). This CDR3 has 13 residues. CDR1 is SGHTA and CDR2 is FQGNSA in the germline V gene. The V end was cut by 5 bases, the J end by 6 bases, with 13 bases between. CDR3 sequence reads: CASSGRGTHGYTF. As DNA, the CDR3 is TGTGCCAGCAGCGGCCGGGGGACCCATGGCTACACCTTC.

The CDR3 DNA reads as TGTGCCAGCTCACCACCTCACAGGGCGGGCAATCAGCCCCAGCATTTT. This gives the protein CASSPPHRAGNQPQHF. V is TRBV18 and J is TRBJ1-5; possible D gene TRBD1, 6 bases. The germline gives CDR1 KGHSH, CDR2 LQKENI. The V and J ends lost 0 bases and 2 bases respectively, with 11 bases between them. The CDR3 extends over 16 amino acids.

This clone was detected only a few times. At the DNA level, this CDR3 is encoded by other sequences in the same sample as well. The V gene is TRBV3-1 (or the pseudogene TRBV3-2), the J gene TRBJ1-1, with D unclear. Trimming removed 1 base from V and 3 bases from J, with 9 bases in between. The CDR3 is made up of 14 amino acids. Germline CDR1 reads LGHDT; CDR2 reads YNNKEL (reference sequence). CDR3 loop: CASSQGGRDTEAFF. The CDR3 DNA is TGTGCCAGCAGCCAAGGAGGGAGGGACACTGAAGCTTTCTTT.

The chain carries TRBV18 and TRBJ2-2; 7 positions agree with TRBD2. The CDR3 contains 13 residues. The germline CDR1 and CDR2 sequences are KGHSH and LQKENI. J gave up 7 bases and V 6 bases, and 5 bases lay outside the gene matches. The CDR3 spells CASSPSGNGELFF. Here the CDR3 DNA reads TGTGCCAGCTCGCCGAGCGGGAACGGGGAGCTGTTTTTT.

Worth noting for this clone: Within the sample, other DNA sequences also encode this same CDR3. V is TRBV6-5 and J is TRBJ2-7; the D gene is possibly TRBD2 (6 bases). CDR3 length: 14 residues. Germline-derived CDR1 and CDR2 are MNHEY and SVGAGI. The V end lost 0 bases, the J end lost 2 bases, and 8 bases lay between the germline ends. This CDR3 is CASSYSRTTYEQYF. The CDR3 DNA reads as TGTGCCAGCAGTTACTCGAGGACTACCTACGAGCAGTACTTC.

This clone was counted a single time. This chain links TRBV7-9 with TRBJ2-1, with 9 bases fitting TRBD2. V was clipped by 5 bases and J by 8 bases; unmatched bases: 13. This CDR3 comprises 16 residues. CDR1 and CDR2 (germline): SEHNR, FQNEAQ (reference sequence). CDR3 residues: CASSRTPGLANDEQFF. CDR3 coding DNA: TGTGCCAGCAGCCGGACCCCGGGACTAGCTAATGATGAGCAGTTCTTC. Looking up the rest from reference TRBV7-9 and TRBJ2-1 gives the full variable domain: DTGVSQNPRHKITKRGQNVTFRCDPISEHNRLYWYRQTLGQGPEFLTYFQNEAQLEKSRLLSDRFSAERPKGSFSTLEIQRTEQGDSAMYLCASSRTPGLANDEQFFGPGTRLTVL.

Concerning this clone itself: Other nucleotide sequences in the sample specify the same CDR3. The chain is built from TRBV3-1 (or the pseudogene TRBV3-2) and TRBJ1-1; TRBD1 might be the D (5 bases). The V end was cut by 0 bases, the J end by 1 base, with 9 bases between. CDR1 LGHDT and CDR2 YNNKEL come from the germline V gene (reference sequence). The CDR3 length is 15 residues. The CDR3 DNA reads TGTGCCAGCAGCCAAGAGGGGGGATGGAACACTGAAGCTTTCTTT. Translation gives CASSQEGGWNTEAFF.

This sequence joins TRBV7-9 and TRBJ2-4; D uncertain. The CDR3 covers 16 residues. Germline CDR1 SEHNR, CDR2 FQNEAQ (reference sequence). V shed 4 bases and J shed 1 base, with 14 bases lying between them. Here the CDR3 DNA reads TGTGCCAGCAGCTATTCGGTTGTTTGGGCCAAAAACATTCAGTACTTC. It codes for CASSYSVVWAKNIQYF.

The chain couples TRBV9 to TRBJ2-3; D is possibly TRBD2 (5 bases). CDR3 length: 15 residues. The V end was cut by 6 bases, the J end by 0 bases, with 14 bases between. Germline-derived CDR1 and CDR2 are SGDLS and YYNGEE. The CDR3 spells CASNLGGGSTDTQYF. The CDR3 DNA reads as TGTGCCAGCAACCTTGGCGGAGGCAGCACAGATACGCAGTATTTT.

The J gene is TRBJ1-5, the V gene TRBV7-9, with 7 bases lining up with TRBD1. The CDR3 runs 14 residues. The trim removed 6 bases at V and 8 bases at J, leaving 10 bases unmatched. Looked up from germline, CDR1 is SEHNR and CDR2 is FQNEAQ (reference sequence). In nucleotides, the CDR3 is TGTGCCAGCAGTTCACCCGCAGGGGGAGAGCCCCAGCATTTT. Residues: CASSSPAGGEPQHF.